This T cell receptor (beta chain) derives from a study of blood T cell repertoires in COVID-19. Original analysis: Scientists estimated how many nucleated cells there were by amplifying reference gene primers. Libraries were prepared by immunoSEQ multiplex PCR; TCRdb keeps only in-frame clonotypes and omits some of them. The V and J calls and clone size were taken over from that table, and D and trimming were inferred from the DNA. The sample carries about 370,000 clones, roughly nine tenths recorded once. This clone appeared a single time. The length of the CDR3 is 16 residues. Trimming took off 3 bases at V and 0 bases at J, with 12 bases between the two ends. The germline CDR1 and CDR2 sequences are LNHDA and SQIVND (reference sequence).

Sample: PBMCs or T cells enriched from blood (not recorded which). The clonotype comes from a man between 18 and 35 years old who had recovered from COVID-19. The V call is TRBV19, the J call TRBJ1-5, with D possibly matching TRBD1 (5 bases). The CDR3 region is CASSMWGGTSNQPQHF. The DNA for the CDR3 is TGTGCCAGTAGTATGTGGGGGGGTACTAGCAATCAGCCCCAGCATTTT.